The entry below describes one TCR beta chain. These data come from a study of graft-versus-host responses after intestinal transplantation. TCRdb's copy holds only in-frame clones and misses some; the assay was immunoSEQ multiplex PCR. Counted here are around 37,000 clones, over 80% occurring once; the ten biggest clones make up around 3.2%. The clonotype comes from a human patient who received an intestinal transplant, so some T cells may come from the graft donor. Source: PBMCs, taken less than 1,400 days after transplant.

In DNA form, the CDR3 reads TGTGCCAGCTCACCAGCAGGGGACGAAAAACTGTTTTTT. Translated: CASSPAGDEKLFF. The V call is TRBV18, the J call TRBJ1-4; tentative D call: TRBD1 (6 bases). The CDR3 is 13 amino acids. Germline loops: CDR1 KGHSH, CDR2 LQKENI. The V end lost 2 bases, the J end lost 8 bases, and 9 bases lay between the germline ends.